The clone carrying this TCR beta chain was counted between two and nine times. Its antigen is still unknown. These data come from a study of lymphopenia after photon versus proton radiotherapy. Study results and limitations: Proton therapy kept repertoires fairly stable, unlike photons, which gained effector/memory cells. A bigger post-nadir fall in TCR diversity correlated inversely with survival time in deceased patients.

Using immunoSEQ multiplex PCR, the repertoire was profiled, and TCRdb retains in-frame clones only, with some absent. The table shows over 9,500 clones, with 88% occurring only once. Trimming took 2 bases from V and 2 from J, leaving 7 bases between them. Germline-derived CDR1 and CDR2 are SGHVS and FNYEAQ. There are 14 residues in the CDR3. The material was peripheral blood, obtained from a patient treated with photon-based radiotherapy. This clonotype originated in a man aged 60-69 years with pancreatic cancer. The rearrangement uses TRBV7-6 and TRBJ1-3, with D possibly TRBD1 on 5 matching bases. The CDR3: CASSLPGPGNTIYF. The CDR3 DNA sequence: TGTGCCAGCAGCTTACCAGGGCCTGGAAACACCATATATTTT. Looking up the rest from reference TRBV7-6 and TRBJ1-3 gives the full variable domain: GAGVSQSPRYKVTKRGQDVALRCDPISGHVSLYWYRQALGQGPEFLTYFNYEAQQDKSGLPNDRFSAERPEGSISTLTIQRTEQRDSAMYRCASSLPGPGNTIYFGEGSWLTVV.